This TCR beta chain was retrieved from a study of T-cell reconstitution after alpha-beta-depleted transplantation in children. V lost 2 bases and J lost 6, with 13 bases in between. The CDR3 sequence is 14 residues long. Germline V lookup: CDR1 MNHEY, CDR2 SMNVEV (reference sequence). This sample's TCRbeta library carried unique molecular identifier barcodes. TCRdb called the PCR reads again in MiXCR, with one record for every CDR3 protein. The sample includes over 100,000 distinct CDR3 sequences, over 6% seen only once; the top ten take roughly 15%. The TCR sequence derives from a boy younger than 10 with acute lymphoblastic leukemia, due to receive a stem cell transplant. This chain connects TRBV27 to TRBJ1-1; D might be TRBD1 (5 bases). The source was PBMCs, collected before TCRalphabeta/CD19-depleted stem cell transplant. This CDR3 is CASSLHGQGAEAFF. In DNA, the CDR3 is TGTGCCAGCAGTTTACATGGGCAGGGTGCTGAAGCTTTCTTT.